A selection of T cell receptor beta chains follows, all from one sample in a study of shared clonotypes between healthy human individuals. Data came from immunoSEQ multiplex PCR; TCRdb stores just in-frame clones and leaves some out. The data contain millions of clones, 90% to 95% of them singletons. The sample taken for sequencing was naive CD4+ T cells sorted from blood. The source of these receptors is a man between 18 and 35 years old in good health. Both conserved end residues are part of each CDR3. A D gene is named only where the DNA matches it firmly. Rows give clone size only sometimes, using once, few, many, or a class for an expanded clone.

d_gene,abundance,v_gene,j_gene,CDR3nt,CDR3aa
-,-,TRBV28,TRBJ1-4,TGTGCCAGCAGTTTGGCAGGGGCTAATGAAAAACTGTTTTTT,CASSLAGANEKLFF
-,-,TRBV2,TRBJ2-5,TGTGCCAGCAGTGAAGCCCCCCGGACCCAGTACTTC,CASSEAPRTQYF
TRBD2,-,TRBV5-1,TRBJ2-4,TGCGCCAGCAGCCCCTTGGGTGATAGCGGGAGCAATTTGGCCAAAAACATTCAGTACTTC,CASSPLGDSGSNLAKNIQYF
-,once,TRBV7-2,TRBJ2-3,TGTGCCAGCAGCTTGCGATCCCGCACAGATACGCAGTATTTT,CASSLRSRTDTQYF
-,-,TRBV5-4,TRBJ1-2,TGTGCCAGCAGCCCACCTAGCGCAGGGAGTGAAGGCTACACCTTC,CASSPPSAGSEGYTF
TRBD2,-,TRBV5-4,TRBJ2-3,TGTGCCAGCAGCTCGGGACTAGCGGGATCAGATACGCAGTATTTT,CASSSGLAGSDTQYF
TRBD2,-,TRBV7-6,TRBJ2-3,TGTGCCAGCACGACTAGCGGTACAGATACGCAGTATTTT,CASTTSGTDTQYF
-,-,TRBV6-5,TRBJ2-7,TGTGCCAGCTCCCTACCCCAGACCCTAGGGGAGTACTTC,CASSLPQTLGEYF
TRBD2,-,TRBV12-5,TRBJ2-5,TGTGCTAGTGGTTCAGGACTAGCGGAAGAGACCCAGTACTTC,CASGSGLAEETQYF
TRBD1,-,TRBV14,TRBJ1-6,TGTGCCAGCAGCCAAGTTACAGGGGGCACTTCACCCCTCCACTTT,CASSQVTGGTSPLHF
-,-,TRBV10-2,TRBJ1-1,TGCGCCAGCAGAGCTCAGGAGGGTACTGAAGCTTTCTTT,CASRAQEGTEAFF
-,-,TRBV6-1,TRBJ2-7,TGTGCCAGCAGTGCCCCGGGGGCAGGAGTCTACGAGCAGTACTTC,CASSAPGAGVYEQYF
-,-,TRBV10-3,TRBJ2-7,TGTGCCATCAGTGATTTTCGGCGGAACTCCTACGAGCAGTACTTC,CAISDFRRNSYEQYF
TRBD1,-,TRBV7-2,TRBJ2-7,TGTGCCAGCAGCCAGGGGGCAGGGGGCGCATACGAGCAGTACTTC,CASSQGAGGAYEQYF
-,-,TRBV5-6,TRBJ1-2,TGTGCCAGCAGCTTGGTTGTGGCAGGTGGCTACACCTTC,CASSLVVAGGYTF
-,-,TRBV25-1,TRBJ1-1,TGTGCCAGCAGTAGAGGCACTGAAGCTTTCTTT,CASSRGTEAFF
TRBD1,once,TRBV5-1,TRBJ2-7,TGCGCCAGCAGCTTGGGTGGGACAGGGGGGCGTGAGCAGTACTTC,CASSLGGTGGREQYF
TRBD2,once,TRBV6-5,TRBJ2-7,TGTGCCAGCAGTTACTCGAGGACTAGCGGGCCCTACGAGCAGTACTTC,CASSYSRTSGPYEQYF
-,-,TRBV2,TRBJ1-1,TGTGCCAGCAGTACAACCACGAACACTGAAGCTTTCTTT,CASSTTTNTEAFF
-,once,TRBV19,TRBJ1-6,TGTGCCAGTCCCGCGGGGGGGACTGCAAATTCACCCCTCCACTTT,CASPAGGTANSPLHF
-,-,TRBV6-1,TRBJ2-5,TGTGCCAGCGGACGGACAGAGACCCAGTACTTC,CASGRTETQYF
TRBD1,-,TRBV19,TRBJ1-5,TGTGCCAGTAGCGATACAGGGGGCGGCAATCAGCCCCAGCATTTT,CASSDTGGGNQPQHF
-,-,TRBV12-5,TRBJ2-3,TGTGCTAGTGGGCCCGGGGGCAACACAGATACGCAGTATTTT,CASGPGGNTDTQYF
-,-,TRBV7-9,TRBJ2-6,TGTGCCAGCAGCTTAACCTCTGGGGCCAACGTCCTGACTTTC,CASSLTSGANVLTF
-,-,TRBV19,TRBJ1-2,TGTGCCAGTAGTCCCATCGAACGGGGGACTAAAGGCTACACCTTC,CASSPIERGTKGYTF
-,-,TRBV28,TRBJ2-7,TGTGCCAGCAGCTTCCTGTGGGTGACCTCACGAGGCGAGCAGTACTTC,CASSFLWVTSRGEQYF
TRBD1,-,TRBV5-1,TRBJ1-6,TGCGCCAGCAGCCTCAGGGGACAGGGGGATAATTCACCCCTCCACTTT,CASSLRGQGDNSPLHF
TRBD1,-,TRBV29-1,TRBJ2-7,TGCAGCGCGGGACAGGGATCAGACGAGCAGTACTTC,CSAGQGSDEQYF
TRBD1,-,TRBV4-3,TRBJ2-1,TGCGCCAGCAGCCAAGCATGGGGTGGGACAGGGACTAATGAGCAGTTCTTC,CASSQAWGGTGTNEQFF
-,-,TRBV21-1,TRBJ2-3,TGTGCCAGCAGCAAATTCGACTTTACCGGCGGCACAGATACGCAGTATTTT,CASSKFDFTGGTDTQYF
-,-,TRBV15,TRBJ2-1,TGTGCCACCAGCAGAGGGGGGCGCGGAGATGAGCAGTTCTTC,CATSRGGRGDEQFF
-,once,TRBV5-1,TRBJ2-1,TGCGCCAGCACAGCTTTTAATTTAGTGGGGCAGGACTACAATGAGCAGTTCTTC,CASTAFNLVGQDYNEQFF
TRBD2,-,TRBV6-6,TRBJ2-2,TGTGCCACCCTGCGGGTAGCGGGGAGCACCGGGGAGCTGTTTTTT,CATLRVAGSTGELFF
-,-,TRBV6-6,TRBJ1-3,TGTGCCAGCAGGTCCCAGGGTAACACCATATATTTT,CASRSQGNTIYF
TRBD2,-,TRBV7-3,TRBJ2-2,TGTGCCAGCGGAACATTAGCGGGGAACACCGGGGAGCTGTTTTTT,CASGTLAGNTGELFF
TRBD1,-,TRBV2,TRBJ2-1,TGTGCCAGCAGTGAAAGACAGGGTAGTGGGGATGAGCAGTTCTTC,CASSERQGSGDEQFF
TRBD2,-,TRBV7-3,TRBJ2-3,TGTGCCAGCAGCCCCCCTAGCGGGGGGCATCATGCGGGGACAGATACGCAGTATTTT,CASSPPSGGHHAGTDTQYF
-,-,TRBV6-1,TRBJ2-4,TGTGCCAGCAGGGACAGACTAGCCAAAAACATTCAGTACTTC,CASRDRLAKNIQYF
TRBD1,-,TRBV6-5,TRBJ2-7,TGTGCCAGCAGCAGGGACAGGGGGGAGCAGTACTTC,CASSRDRGEQYF
-,-,TRBV5-4,TRBJ1-2,TGTGCCAGCAGCTTGGGCCAGGGCCGTGGCTACACCTTC,CASSLGQGRGYTF
-,-,TRBV2,TRBJ1-5,TGTGCCAGCAGTCGGGACTCCAATCAGCCCCAGCATTTT,CASSRDSNQPQHF
-,-,TRBV19,TRBJ1-4,TGTGCCAGTAAGGGCATCGCCTCAACTAATGAAAAACTGTTTTTT,CASKGIASTNEKLFF
TRBD2,-,TRBV11-2,TRBJ2-1,TGTGCCAGCAGCTTAGACCCCAGGGCGGGGGGGCTCAATGAGCAGTTCTTC,CASSLDPRAGGLNEQFF
-,-,TRBV12-5,TRBJ1-6,TGTGCTAGTGGTTTGGCCGGAGGGGTTTTTAATTCACCCCTCCACTTT,CASGLAGGVFNSPLHF
-,-,TRBV4-3,TRBJ2-7,TGCGCCAGCAGCCAGGTCTTGCTAGGGGGAGAGCAGTACTTC,CASSQVLLGGEQYF
TRBD1,-,TRBV19,TRBJ2-6,TGTGCCAGTAGTGGGACAGGGCCTGGGGCCAACGTCCTGACTTTC,CASSGTGPGANVLTF
TRBD1,-,TRBV25-1,TRBJ1-2,TGTGCCAGCAGTGAATCATATCCGAGACAGGGGGTCTCTGGCTACACCTTC,CASSESYPRQGVSGYTF
-,-,TRBV9,TRBJ1-1,TGTGCCAGCAGCGTAGGGGGCACTGAAGCTTTCTTT,CASSVGGTEAFF
TRBD2,-,TRBV4-1,TRBJ2-1,TGCGCCAGCAGCCCGGGACTAGCTTCCGAGCAGTTCTTC,CASSPGLASEQFF
TRBD2,-,TRBV9,TRBJ2-1,TGTGCCAGCAGCTTAACTAGCGGGGGTTACAATGAGCAGTTCTTC,CASSLTSGGYNEQFF
-,-,TRBV28,TRBJ1-5,TGTGCCAGCAGTTTACGTCAGCCTAATCAGCCCCAGCATTTT,CASSLRQPNQPQHF